This entry lists 24 T cell receptor beta chains sequenced from one sample in a study of T-cell reconstitution after alpha-beta-depleted transplantation in children. A library of TCRbeta sequences, prepared with unique molecular identifiers, was generated. TCRdb re-analysed the PCR reads in MiXCR, keeping a single row per CDR3 protein. Of around 700,000 distinct CDR3 sequences in the sample, about an eighth were seen once. Sample: PBMCs, taken before TCRalphabeta/CD19-depleted stem cell transplant. All receptors derive from a girl under 10 years old with congenital amegakaryocytic thrombocytopenia, due to receive a stem cell transplant.

The chain links TRBV7-9 to TRBJ2-1, with D maybe TRBD2 (5 bases). The V and J ends lost 6 bases and 3 bases respectively, with 15 bases between them. CDR3 length: 15 residues. CDR1 is SEHNR and CDR2 is FQNEAQ in the germline V gene (reference sequence). CDR3 DNA sequence: TGTGCCAGCAGTACCGGGGTGGTGGGCTACAATGAGCAGTTCTTC. It encodes CASSTGVVGYNEQFF. Full variable domain (remainder filled in from reference TRBV7-9 and TRBJ2-1): DTGVSQNPRHKITKRGQNVTFRCDPISEHNRLYWYRQTLGQGPEFLTYFQNEAQLEKSRLLSDRFSAERPKGSFSTLEIQRTEQGDSAMYLCASSTGVVGYNEQFFGPGTRLTVL.

This clonotype came up many times. The J gene is TRBJ2-3, the V gene TRBV29-1, with TRBD2 as a possible D gene (5 bases). V was clipped by 0 bases and J by 2 bases, with 12 bases between them. The CDR3 extends over 15 amino acids. Germline V gene lookup returns CDR1 SQVTM and CDR2 ANQGSEA. The CDR3 region is CSVEDRGVPTDTQYF. CDR3 nucleotide sequence: TGCAGCGTTGAAGATCGGGGAGTTCCCACAGATACGCAGTATTTT.

This clonotype was observed many times. The V gene is TRBV15, the J gene TRBJ2-3, with a possible D match to TRBD2 (6 bases). V lost 7 bases, J lost 4 bases, and 15 bases lay in between. The CDR3 sequence is 14 residues long. Germline V gives CDR1 LNHNV, CDR2 YYDKDF (reference sequence). For the CDR3, the DNA is TGTGCCACCAAGTGGCTAGCGACGTCAGATACGCAGTATTTT. The encoded protein is CATKWLATSDTQYF.

The chain couples TRBV7-7 to TRBJ2-7, with D tentatively TRBD2 (6 bases). Germline CDR1 reads SSHAT; CDR2 reads FNYEAQ (reference sequence). CDR3 length equals 14 residues. Trimming shortened V by 5 bases and J by 4 bases, and 15 bases separated the two germline ends. The DNA for the CDR3 is TGTGCCAGCAGCACCGCTAGCGATGGATACGAGCAGTACTTC. Protein: CASSTASDGYEQYF.

V gene TRBV7-9 combines with J gene TRBJ2-3; D unresolved. Between the trimmed V and J ends, which lost 4 bases and 0 bases, there was a span of 17 bases. Per germline, CDR1 SEHNR and CDR2 FQNEAQ (reference sequence). There are 17 residues in the CDR3. For the CDR3, the DNA is TGTGCCAGCAGCTACCACCTACAGACCTCTAGCACAGATACGCAGTATTTT. Protein: CASSYHLQTSSTDTQYF.

This clonotype was observed at least ten times. V is TRBV10-3 and J is TRBJ2-3; D is uncertain. V was clipped by 3 bases and J by 4 bases, with 8 bases between them. This CDR3 comprises 13 residues. Germline V CDR1 and CDR2: ENHRY, SYGVKD. The DNA of the CDR3 is TGTGCCATCAGTGAACTCGCCCCAGATACGCAGTATTTT. This gives the protein CAISELAPDTQYF.

The table lists this clonotype with many counts. The gene calls are TRBV20-1 and TRBJ2-2; 13 nucleotides match TRBD2. Trimming cost V 7 bases and J 6 bases; bases outside gene matches: 8. Germline assignment: CDR1 DFQATT and CDR2 SNEGSKA (reference sequence). CDR3 length equals 15 residues. CDR3 coding DNA: TGCAGTGTCAACGGACTAGCGGGAGAGGCCGGGGAGCTGTTTTTT. It encodes CSVNGLAGEAGELFF.

This clonotype was observed a handful of times. The chain is built from TRBV5-1 and TRBJ2-7, with 7 positions matching TRBD1. This CDR3 is built from 13 residues. Germline V gene data show CDR1 as SGHRS and CDR2 as YFSETQ. After removal of 7 bases from V and 2 bases from J, the junction contained 6 bases not matched to a gene. CDR3 in DNA: TGCGCCAGCCGCCCGGACAGGACCTACGAGCAGTACTTC. Amino acid sequence: CASRPDRTYEQYF. Using reference TRBV5-1 and TRBJ2-7 for the parts outside the CDR3, the full variable domain is KAGVTQTPRYLIKTRGQQVTLSCSPISGHRSVSWYQQTPGQGLQFLFEYFSETQRNKGNFPGRFSGRQFSNSRSEMNVSTLELGDSALYLCASRPDRTYEQYFGPGTRLTVT.

In its sample, this clonotype was seen a few times. The genes are TRBV29-1 and TRBJ2-7; D is perhaps TRBD1 (6 bases). This CDR3 is built from 16 residues. The V and J ends lost 3 bases and 2 bases respectively, with 20 bases between them. Germline V gives CDR1 SQVTM, CDR2 ANQGSEA. The CDR3: CSVDHRVTKQPYEQYF. The CDR3 DNA follows: TGCAGCGTTGATCACAGGGTCACTAAACAACCCTACGAGCAGTACTTC.

This chain links TRBV20-1 with TRBJ2-2; the D is unclear. Looked up from germline, CDR1 is DFQATT and CDR2 is SNEGSKA (reference sequence). Trimming removed 6 bases from V and 5 bases from J, with 13 bases in between. The CDR3 has 13 residues. The CDR3 protein is CSAKTAFTGELFF. In DNA, the CDR3 is TGCAGTGCCAAGACGGCGTTTACCGGGGAGCTGTTTTTT.

This clonotype was counted only a few times. J is TRBJ2-5 and V is TRBV5-1; 8 nucleotides line up with TRBD2. The germline V gene encodes CDR1 SGHRS and CDR2 YFSETQ. V dropped 0 bases and J dropped 5; count of bases not matched to a gene: 9. The CDR3 loop spans 16 amino acids. The CDR3 spells CASSLGTSRRRETQYF. In DNA, the CDR3 is TGCGCCAGCAGCTTGGGGACTAGCAGAAGGCGGGAGACCCAGTACTTC.

In the case of this clonotype: The germline gene is not matched at one end of the junction; a read error may be the cause. The V and J genes are TRBV11-2 and TRBJ2-6; the D is unclear. The CDR3 totals 15 residues. CDR1 and CDR2 from the germline V gene are SGHAT and FQNNGV. In nucleotides, the CDR3 is TGTGCCAGCAGGCGTATAAACTCTGGGGTCAACGTCCTGACTTTC. Translating gives CASRRINSGVNVLTF.

This chain connects TRBV7-6 to TRBJ2-3, with 8 bases that match TRBD2. There are 16 residues in the CDR3. With 1 base clipped from V and 1 base from J, the junction kept 4 bases outside the gene matches. Per germline, CDR1 SGHVS and CDR2 FNYEAQ. The CDR3 loop reads CASSLGTTSGTDTQYF. Here the CDR3 DNA reads TGTGCCAGCAGCTTAGGGACGACTAGCGGCACAGATACGCAGTATTTT. Complete variable domain (other parts from reference TRBV7-6 and TRBJ2-3): GAGVSQSPRYKVTKRGQDVALRCDPISGHVSLYWYRQALGQGPEFLTYFNYEAQQDKSGLPNDRFSAERPEGSISTLTIQRTEQRDSAMYRCASSLGTTSGTDTQYFGPGTRLTVL.

This clonotype was seen a handful of times. V is TRBV20-1 and J is TRBJ2-2; D possibly corresponds to TRBD1 (6 bases). The CDR3 spans 16 residues. The germline V gene has CDR1 DFQATT and CDR2 SNEGSKA (reference sequence). The V end was cut by 6 bases, the J end by 4 bases, with 21 bases between. The CDR3 DNA follows: TGCAGTGCCCCACGGGACATCCCGAGGGGCACCGGGGAGCTGTTTTTT. Translation gives CSAPRDIPRGTGELFF.

With respect to this clonotype: One base away lies a much larger clone, so this may be a sequencing read error. This chain uses TRBV19 with TRBJ2-1; tentative D call: TRBD1 (6 bases). V was cut by 6 bases and J by 8 bases, with 26 bases left in between. Germline CDR1 is LNHDA and CDR2 is SQIVND (reference sequence). The CDR3 length is 17 residues. CDR3 sequence: CASRTQQPGQGVHEQFF. In DNA form, the CDR3 reads TGTGCCAGTAGGACGCAACAACCGGGACAAGGAGTCCATGAGCAGTTCTTC.

This clonotype has ten or more counts. The gene calls are TRBV20-1 and TRBJ2-7; no firm D call. Germline V CDR1 and CDR2: DFQATT, SNEGSKA (reference sequence). The CDR3 spans 13 residues. Trimming took off 6 bases at V and 3 bases at J, with 15 bases between the two ends. This CDR3 reads CSAVRTEIYEQYF. CDR3 nucleotide sequence: TGCAGTGCCGTTAGGACGGAAATCTACGAGCAGTACTTC.

In this sample, this clonotype turned up a few times. A junction end diverges from the germline sequence, so it may reflect a read error. The J gene is TRBJ2-5, the V gene TRBV20-1; 10 bases match TRBD2. This CDR3 has 14 residues. The germline gives CDR1 DFQATT, CDR2 SNEGSKA (reference sequence). The CDR3 DNA sequence: TGCAGTGATAGAGTCAGCGGGAGGGTGGAGACCCAGTACTTC. Translated, it gives CSDRVSGRVETQYF.

This clonotype was seen more than once but under ten times. V usage is TRBV30 and J usage is TRBJ2-2; 7 nucleotides line up with TRBD1. V gave up 4 bases and J gave up 5 bases; unmatched junction bases: 4. Germline values: CDR1 GTSNPN, CDR2 SVGIG (reference sequence). The CDR3 runs to 13 residues. The CDR3 DNA sequence: TGTGCCTGGAAGACAGGGTATACCGGGGAGCTGTTTTTT. This translates into CAWKTGYTGELFF.

This clonotype was seen more than once but under ten times. The chain is built from TRBV7-9 and TRBJ2-7, with D tentatively TRBD1 or TRBD2 (5 bases each). V was clipped by 2 bases and J by 7 bases, with 18 bases between them. The CDR3 has 15 residues. Germline assignment: CDR1 SEHNR and CDR2 FQNEAQ (reference sequence). In DNA, the CDR3 is TGTGCCAGCAGCTTACGGGGCTCCGCAACGGGAGAGCAGTACTTC. This encodes CASSLRGSATGEQYF.

V usage is TRBV9 and J usage is TRBJ2-1; 9 positions agree with TRBD2. Losses at the gene ends were 3 bases for V and 8 bases for J; bases not matched to a gene: 15. Germline assignment: CDR1 SGDLS and CDR2 YYNGEE. The CDR3 consists of 17 residues. The CDR3 bases are TGTGCCAGCAGCGCCCAGGGGGTGGGGACTAGCAGCGATGAGCAGTTCTTC. Protein product: CASSAQGVGTSSDEQFF.

For the CDR3, the DNA is TGTGCCACCAGCAGAGTCCGACTAGCGGAAGAGACCCAGTACTTC. Its protein product is CATSRVRLAEETQYF. The rearrangement links TRBV15 to TRBJ2-5, with 9 positions matching TRBD2. Germline V gives CDR1 LNHNV, CDR2 YYDKDF (reference sequence). This CDR3 contains 15 residues. Trimming cost V 1 base and J 3 bases; bases outside gene matches: 3.

This clonotype was counted at least ten times. The V call is TRBV20-1, the J call TRBJ2-1; 7 nucleotides align to TRBD2. This CDR3 comprises 14 residues. CDR1 DFQATT and CDR2 SNEGSKA come from the germline V gene (reference sequence). After removal of 2 bases from V and 8 bases from J, the junction contained 9 bases not matched to a gene. The DNA for the CDR3 is TGCAGTGCTAGAATAGGACTAGTGACTGATGAGCAGTTCTTC. It specifies CSARIGLVTDEQFF.

This clonotype was counted ten times or more. CDR3 in amino acids: CSADRDRGIYGYTF. The CDR3 DNA is TGCAGCGCCGACAGGGACAGGGGGATTTATGGCTACACCTTC. The chain uses TRBV29-1 and TRBJ1-2; 11 nucleotides match TRBD1. Germline values: CDR1 SQVTM, CDR2 ANQGSEA. The V segment lost 7 bases and the J segment 5 bases; nucleotides outside the gene matches: 9. This CDR3 comprises 14 residues. The variable domain in full, completed from reference TRBV29-1 and TRBJ1-2, reads SAVISQKPSRDICQRGTSLTIQCQVDSQVTMMFWYRQQPGQSLTLIATANQGSEATYESGFVIDKFPISRPNLTFSTLTVSNMSPEDSSIYLCSADRDRGIYGYTFGSGTRLTVV.

The chain employs TRBV5-1 and TRBJ2-1; D is possibly TRBD2 (5 bases). The germline V and J ends were trimmed by 7 bases and 5 bases, with 22 bases remaining between them. The germline V gene encodes CDR1 SGHRS and CDR2 YFSETQ. This CDR3 is built from 16 residues. The CDR3 nucleotides read TGCGCCAGCGTTCGAGCGGAACCCATCTCTGACAATGAGCAGTTCTTC. The encoded protein is CASVRAEPISDNEQFF.